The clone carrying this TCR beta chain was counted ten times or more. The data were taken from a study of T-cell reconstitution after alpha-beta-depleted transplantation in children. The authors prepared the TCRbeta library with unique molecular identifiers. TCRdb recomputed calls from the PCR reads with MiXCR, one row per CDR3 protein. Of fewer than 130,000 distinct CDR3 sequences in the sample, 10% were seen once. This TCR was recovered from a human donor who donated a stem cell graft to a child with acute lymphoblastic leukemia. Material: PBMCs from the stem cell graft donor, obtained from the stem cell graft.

The CDR3 is CASSLRGQVNSGANVLTF. In DNA, the CDR3 is TGCGCCAGCAGCCTAAGAGGACAGGTAAACTCTGGGGCCAACGTCCTGACTTTC. The V and J genes are TRBV4-1 and TRBJ2-6; 7 bases map to TRBD1. V shed 4 bases, J shed 0 bases, and the junction held 9 bases outside the gene matches. CDR3 length: 18 amino acids. Germline V gene data show CDR1 as MGHRA and CDR2 as YSYEKL.